This T cell receptor (beta chain) comes out of a study of cytomegalovirus exposure and HLA in healthy donors. General study results and limits: The study labeled more than 150 TCR beta chains cytomegalovirus-associated. At a 0.05 false discovery rate, a later analysis found some 17,000 TCR beta sequences to be associated with HLA alleles.

PCR amplification relied on 60 Vbeta primers (plus 13 Jbeta primers). Produced via immunoSEQ multiplex PCR; TCRdb's table is partial and in-frame only. The table shows some 160,000 clones, with over 75% occurring only once. V gave up 7 bases and J gave up 3 bases, with 14 bases separating them. There are 14 residues in the CDR3. Germline V CDR1 and CDR2: SEHNR, FQNEAQ (reference sequence). A word on this clone: Its antigen is unidentified.

The clonotype originates from a male donor in good health and CMV-seronegative. The specimen sequenced was PBMCs. The genes are TRBV7-9 and TRBJ2-3, with D tentatively TRBD2 (7 bases). CDR3 nucleotides: TGTGCCAGCACCCCCGAGGGGGGGACAGATACGCAGTATTTT. Its translation: CASTPEGGTDTQYF. Complete variable domain (other parts from reference TRBV7-9 and TRBJ2-3): DTGVSQNPRHKITKRGQNVTFRCDPISEHNRLYWYRQTLGQGPEFLTYFQNEAQLEKSRLLSDRFSAERPKGSFSTLEIQRTEQGDSAMYLCASTPEGGTDTQYFGPGTRLTVL.